Listed below are T cell receptor beta chains from one sample, sequenced in a study of control samples from healthy donors and cancer patients. Some clones are missing from TCRdb's copy, which holds only in-frame ones; the method was immunoSEQ multiplex PCR. The data hold 120,000 to 150,000 clones, with 75% to 95% observed a single time. The specimen sequenced was blood. These receptors all come from a young man in good health. CDR3s include the opening cysteine and the closing phenylalanine or tryptophan. D genes are given only for firm matches.

v_gene: TRBV7-8
j_gene: TRBJ2-5
d_gene: TRBD2
CDR3nt: TGTGCCAGCAGCTTTGGAGCGGGGGGGTCCAGAGAGACCCAGTACTTC
CDR3aa: CASSFGAGGSRETQYF

v_gene: TRBV6-1
j_gene: TRBJ1-4
d_gene: .
CDR3nt: TGTGCCAGCAGTGAAGCGATCGTGACCCCAACTAATGAAAAACTGTTTTTT
CDR3aa: CASSEAIVTPTNEKLFF

v_gene: TRBV27
j_gene: TRBJ1-2
d_gene: .
CDR3nt: TGTGCCAGCAGCCCACAGAGTAACTATGGCTACACCTTC
CDR3aa: CASSPQSNYGYTF

v_gene: TRBV29-1
j_gene: TRBJ2-7
d_gene: TRBD2
CDR3nt: TGCAGCGTTCTAGCGGGGGGATTCGAGCAGTACTTC
CDR3aa: CSVLAGGFEQYF

v_gene: TRBV12-3/TRBV12-4
j_gene: TRBJ1-2
d_gene: .
CDR3nt: TGTGCCAGCAGTTTTCGGGTTAACTATGGCTACACCTTC
CDR3aa: CASSFRVNYGYTF

v_gene: TRBV6-5
j_gene: TRBJ2-7
d_gene: .
CDR3nt: TGTGCCAGCAGTTACTCGAGGAGCTCCTACGAGCAGTACTTC
CDR3aa: CASSYSRSSYEQYF

v_gene: TRBV6-1
j_gene: TRBJ1-2
d_gene: .
CDR3nt: TGTGCCAGCAGTGAGGTTTCAAACTATGGCTACACCTTC
CDR3aa: CASSEVSNYGYTF

v_gene: TRBV20-1
j_gene: TRBJ2-3
d_gene: TRBD2
CDR3nt: TGCAGTGCAAGTCCAACCCCAGGAAGACTAGCGGGGGACTCTAGCACAGATACGCAGTATTTT
CDR3aa: CSASPTPGRLAGDSSTDTQYF

v_gene: TRBV30
j_gene: TRBJ2-1
d_gene: .
CDR3nt: TGTGCCTGGAGTGTACACAGCAACAATGAGCAGTTCTTC
CDR3aa: CAWSVHSNNEQFF

v_gene: TRBV11-2
j_gene: TRBJ1-2
d_gene: TRBD1
CDR3nt: TGTGCCAGCAGCAGGGACAGGGTCTGGGCTAACTATGGCTACACCTTC
CDR3aa: CASSRDRVWANYGYTF

v_gene: TRBV27
j_gene: TRBJ2-2
d_gene: .
CDR3nt: TGTGCCAGCAGTCGGGAGGGGGCGCTTAGCACCGGGGAGCTGTTTTTT
CDR3aa: CASSREGALSTGELFF

v_gene: TRBV5-6
j_gene: TRBJ2-3
d_gene: TRBD2
CDR3nt: TGTGCCAGCAGCTCCGCTCTTCTACTAGCGGGGGCACATACGCAGTATTTT
CDR3aa: CASSSALLLAGAHTQYF

v_gene: TRBV30
j_gene: TRBJ1-3
d_gene: .
CDR3nt: TGTGCCTGGAGTGTACCCCGAGGGGAAGGAAACACCATATATTTT
CDR3aa: CAWSVPRGEGNTIYF

v_gene: TRBV10-2
j_gene: TRBJ1-1
d_gene: .
CDR3nt: TGCGCCAGCAGTGAGTCTATGGCCCGGTTGAACACTGAAGCTTTCTTT
CDR3aa: CASSESMARLNTEAFF

v_gene: TRBV5-6
j_gene: TRBJ1-5
d_gene: TRBD1
CDR3nt: TGTGCCAGCAGCTTTCGAGGGACAGCCCATCAGCCCCAGCATTTT
CDR3aa: CASSFRGTAHQPQHF

v_gene: TRBV24-1
j_gene: TRBJ1-1
d_gene: .
CDR3nt: TGTGCCACCAGTGGCTTGATAGGTGGCAACACTGAAGCTTTCTTT
CDR3aa: CATSGLIGGNTEAFF

v_gene: TRBV11-2
j_gene: TRBJ1-1
d_gene: .
CDR3nt: TGTGCCAGCAGCTTAGCCCTGGGGGAGAGGGCTGAAGCTTTCTTT
CDR3aa: CASSLALGERAEAFF

v_gene: TRBV5-1
j_gene: TRBJ1-3
d_gene: .
CDR3nt: TGCGCCAGCAGCTTGACGGGACTCTCTGGAAACACCATATATTTT
CDR3aa: CASSLTGLSGNTIYF

v_gene: TRBV5-1
j_gene: TRBJ1-1
d_gene: .
CDR3nt: TGCGCCAGCAGCTTGGGATCCGGCACTGAAGCTTTCTTT
CDR3aa: CASSLGSGTEAFF

v_gene: TRBV7-8
j_gene: TRBJ2-3
d_gene: .
CDR3nt: TGTGCCAGCAGCTACGGCGGGACAATTAGCACAGATACGCAGTATTTT
CDR3aa: CASSYGGTISTDTQYF

v_gene: TRBV6-5
j_gene: TRBJ1-2
d_gene: TRBD1
CDR3nt: TGTGCCAGCAGCCAGAGGGACAGCAACTATGGCTACACCTTC
CDR3aa: CASSQRDSNYGYTF